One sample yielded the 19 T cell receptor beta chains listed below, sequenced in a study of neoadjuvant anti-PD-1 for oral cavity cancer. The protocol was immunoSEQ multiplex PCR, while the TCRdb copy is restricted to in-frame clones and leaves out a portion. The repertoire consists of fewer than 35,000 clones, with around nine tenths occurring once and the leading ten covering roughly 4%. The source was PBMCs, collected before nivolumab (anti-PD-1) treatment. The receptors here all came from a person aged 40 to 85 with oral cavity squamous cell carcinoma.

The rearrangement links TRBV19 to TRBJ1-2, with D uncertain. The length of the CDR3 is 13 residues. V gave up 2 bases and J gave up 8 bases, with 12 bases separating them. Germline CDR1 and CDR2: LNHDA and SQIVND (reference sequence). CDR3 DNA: TGTGCCAGTAGTATAAACGGATTGGGGGGCTACACCTTC. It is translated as CASSINGLGGYTF.

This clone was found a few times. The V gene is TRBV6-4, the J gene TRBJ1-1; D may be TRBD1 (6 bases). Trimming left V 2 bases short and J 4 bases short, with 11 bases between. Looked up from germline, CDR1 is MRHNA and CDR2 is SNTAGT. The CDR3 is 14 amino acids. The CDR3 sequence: CASSDTDRPTEAFF. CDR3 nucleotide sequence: TGTGCCAGCAGTGACACCGACAGGCCCACTGAAGCTTTCTTT.

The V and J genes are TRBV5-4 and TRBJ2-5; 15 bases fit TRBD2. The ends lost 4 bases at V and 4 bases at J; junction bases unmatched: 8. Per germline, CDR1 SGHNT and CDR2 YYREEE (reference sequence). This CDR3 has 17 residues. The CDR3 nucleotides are TGTGCCAGCAGCCTTCGGACTAGCGGGGGGGCCACAGAGACCCAGTACTTC. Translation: CASSLRTSGGATETQYF.

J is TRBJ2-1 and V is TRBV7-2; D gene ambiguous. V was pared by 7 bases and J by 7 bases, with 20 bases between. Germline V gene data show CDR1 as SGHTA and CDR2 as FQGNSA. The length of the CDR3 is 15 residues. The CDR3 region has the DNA TGTGCCAGCACCCGCCGTAACACCGCTGGGAATGAGCAGTTCTTC. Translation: CASTRRNTAGNEQFF.

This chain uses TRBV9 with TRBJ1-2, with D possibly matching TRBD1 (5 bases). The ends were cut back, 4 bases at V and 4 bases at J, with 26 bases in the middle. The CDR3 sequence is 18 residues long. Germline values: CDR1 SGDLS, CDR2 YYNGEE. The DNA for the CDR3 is TGTGCCAGCAGCCCCGGGTTTCAGGGCCAGGATGAACTCTATGGCTACACCTTC. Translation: CASSPGFQGQDELYGYTF. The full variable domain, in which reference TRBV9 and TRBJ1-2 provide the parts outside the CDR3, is DSGVTQTPKHLITATGQRVTLRCSPRSGDLSVYWYQQSLDQGLQFLIQYYNGEERAKGNILERFSAQQFPDLHSELNLSSLELGDSALYFCASSPGFQGQDELYGYTFGSGTRLTVV.

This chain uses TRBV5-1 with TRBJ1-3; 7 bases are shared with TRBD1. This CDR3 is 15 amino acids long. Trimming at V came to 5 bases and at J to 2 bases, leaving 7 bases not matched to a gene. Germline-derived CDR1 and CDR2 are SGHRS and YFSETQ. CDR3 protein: CASSSTGVPGNTIYF. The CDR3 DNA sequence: TGCGCCAGCAGTTCCACAGGGGTCCCTGGAAACACCATATATTTT.

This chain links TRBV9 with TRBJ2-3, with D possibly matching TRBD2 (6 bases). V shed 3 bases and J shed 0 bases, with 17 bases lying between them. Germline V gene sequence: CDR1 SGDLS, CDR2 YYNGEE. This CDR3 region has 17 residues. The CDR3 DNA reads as TGTGCCAGCAGCGGCGAACCGGGACTGCCTAGCACAGATACGCAGTATTTT. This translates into CASSGEPGLPSTDTQYF. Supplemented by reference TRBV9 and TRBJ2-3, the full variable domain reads DSGVTQTPKHLITATGQRVTLRCSPRSGDLSVYWYQQSLDQGLQFLIQYYNGEERAKGNILERFSAQQFPDLHSELNLSSLELGDSALYFCASSGEPGLPSTDTQYFGPGTRLTVL.

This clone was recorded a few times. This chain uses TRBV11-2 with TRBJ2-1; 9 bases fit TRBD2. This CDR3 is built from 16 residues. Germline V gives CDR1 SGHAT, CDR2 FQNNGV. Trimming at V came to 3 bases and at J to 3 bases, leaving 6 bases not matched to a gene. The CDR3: CASSFSSSGVYNEQFF. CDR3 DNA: TGTGCCAGCAGCTTTAGTTCTAGCGGGGTCTACAATGAGCAGTTCTTC.

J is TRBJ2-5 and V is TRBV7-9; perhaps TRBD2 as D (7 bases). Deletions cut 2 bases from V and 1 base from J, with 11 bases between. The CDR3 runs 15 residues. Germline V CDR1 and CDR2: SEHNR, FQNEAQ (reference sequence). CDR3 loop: CASSLRRGAQETQYF. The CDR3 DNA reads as TGTGCCAGCAGCTTACGCCGGGGGGCCCAAGAGACCCAGTACTTC.

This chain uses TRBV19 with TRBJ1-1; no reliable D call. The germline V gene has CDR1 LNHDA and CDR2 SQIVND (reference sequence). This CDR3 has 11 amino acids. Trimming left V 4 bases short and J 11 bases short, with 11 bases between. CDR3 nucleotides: TGTGCCAGTAGTAGAGGTCGGGTGGCTTTCTTT. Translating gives CASSRGRVAFF.

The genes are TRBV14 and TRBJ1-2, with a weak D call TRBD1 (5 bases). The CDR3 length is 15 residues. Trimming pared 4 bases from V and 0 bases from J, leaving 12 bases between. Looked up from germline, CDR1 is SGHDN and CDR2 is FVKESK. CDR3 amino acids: CASSPRDRANYGYTF. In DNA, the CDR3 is TGTGCCAGCAGCCCGAGGGACCGCGCTAACTATGGCTACACCTTC. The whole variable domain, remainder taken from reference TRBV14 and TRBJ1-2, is EAGVTQFPSHSVIEKGQTVTLRCDPISGHDNLYWYRRVMGKEIKFLLHFVKESKQDESGMPNNRFLAERTGGTYSTLKVQPAELEDSGVYFCASSPRDRANYGYTFGSGTRLTVV.

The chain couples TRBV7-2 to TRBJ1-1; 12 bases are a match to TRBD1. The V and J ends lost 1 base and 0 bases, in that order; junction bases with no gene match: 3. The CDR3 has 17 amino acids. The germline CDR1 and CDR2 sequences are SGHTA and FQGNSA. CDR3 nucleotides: TGTGCCAGCAGCTTAGTGGGGACAGGGGGCATGAACACTGAAGCTTTCTTT. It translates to CASSLVGTGGMNTEAFF.

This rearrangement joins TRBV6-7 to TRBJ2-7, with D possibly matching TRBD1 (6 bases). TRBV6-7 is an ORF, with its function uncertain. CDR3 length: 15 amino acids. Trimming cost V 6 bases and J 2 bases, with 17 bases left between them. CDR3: CASSHRERKTYEQYF. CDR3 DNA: TGTGCCAGCAGCCACAGGGAAAGGAAGACCTACGAGCAGTACTTC.

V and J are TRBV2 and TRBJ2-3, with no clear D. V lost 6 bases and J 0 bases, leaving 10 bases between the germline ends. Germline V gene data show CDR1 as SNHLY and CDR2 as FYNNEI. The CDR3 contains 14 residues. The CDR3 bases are TGTGCCAGCAGGCTAACTCCGAGCACAGATACGCAGTATTTT. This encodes CASRLTPSTDTQYF.

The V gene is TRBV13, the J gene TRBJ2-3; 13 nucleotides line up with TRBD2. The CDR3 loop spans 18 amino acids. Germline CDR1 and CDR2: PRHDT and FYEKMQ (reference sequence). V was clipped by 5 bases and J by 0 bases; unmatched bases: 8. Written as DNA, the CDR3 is TGTGCCAGCAGCAAGCGGACTAGCGGGGGAGTGAGCACAGATACGCAGTATTTT. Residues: CASSKRTSGGVSTDTQYF.

The CDR3 sequence is CASSQDRVSNQPQHF. CDR3 DNA sequence: TGTGCCAGCAGCCAGGACAGGGTGAGCAATCAGCCCCAGCATTTT. This chain uses TRBV7-6 with TRBJ1-5; 8 bases agree with TRBD1. The CDR3 length is 15 residues. CDR1 is SGHVS, CDR2 FNYEAQ, per germline. V lost 5 bases to trimming and J lost 1 base; unmatched junction nucleotides: 4. The full variable domain, rest sourced from reference TRBV7-6 and TRBJ1-5, is GAGVSQSPRYKVTKRGQDVALRCDPISGHVSLYWYRQALGQGPEFLTYFNYEAQQDKSGLPNDRFSAERPEGSISTLTIQRTEQRDSAMYRCASSQDRVSNQPQHFGDGTRLSIL.

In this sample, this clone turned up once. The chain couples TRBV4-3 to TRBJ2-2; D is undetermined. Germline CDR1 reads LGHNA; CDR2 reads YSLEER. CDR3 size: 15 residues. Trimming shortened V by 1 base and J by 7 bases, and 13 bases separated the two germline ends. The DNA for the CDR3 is TGCGCCAGCAGCCAAGTTGATGGAGTTAGCGGGGAGCTGTTTTTT. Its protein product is CASSQVDGVSGELFF.

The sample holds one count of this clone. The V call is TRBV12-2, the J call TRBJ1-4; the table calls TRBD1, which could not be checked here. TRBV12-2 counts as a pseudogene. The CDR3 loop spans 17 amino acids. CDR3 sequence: CASRLIRQKTGREKLFF. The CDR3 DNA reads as TGTGCAAGTCGCTTAATCCGCCAAAAGACAGGGCGTGAAAAACTGTTTTTT.

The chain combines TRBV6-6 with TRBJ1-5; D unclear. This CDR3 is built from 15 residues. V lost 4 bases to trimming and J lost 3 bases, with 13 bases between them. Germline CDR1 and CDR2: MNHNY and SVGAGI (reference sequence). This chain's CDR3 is CASSSAGIVNQPQHF. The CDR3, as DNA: TGTGCCAGCAGTTCCGCGGGGATTGTCAATCAGCCCCAGCATTTT.